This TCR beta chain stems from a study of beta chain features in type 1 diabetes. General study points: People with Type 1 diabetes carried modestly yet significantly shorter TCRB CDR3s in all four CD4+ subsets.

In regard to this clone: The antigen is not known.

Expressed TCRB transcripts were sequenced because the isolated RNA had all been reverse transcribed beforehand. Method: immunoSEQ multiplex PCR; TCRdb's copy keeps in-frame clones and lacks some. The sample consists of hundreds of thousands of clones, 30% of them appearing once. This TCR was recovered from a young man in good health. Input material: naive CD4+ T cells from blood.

CDR3 in DNA: TGTGCCAGCAGCCTACCGGCTCGGACTGAAGCTTTCTTT. It codes for CASSLPARTEAFF. The chain couples TRBV4-2 to TRBJ1-1; D gene ambiguous. The CDR3 length is 13 residues. From germline, CDR1 is LGHNA and CDR2 YNFKEQ. Trimming took off 4 bases at V and 5 bases at J, with 11 bases between the two ends.